A single sample is the source of the 19 T cell receptor beta chains below, sequenced in a study of glioma-infiltrating T cells after dendritic cell vaccination. TCRdb's table, derived via immunoSEQ multiplex PCR, lists solely in-frame clones and lacks some. This sample has roughly 70,000 clones, with over 75% found just once. The sample in question was blood, obtained before dendritic cell vaccination. These receptors all come from a human donor with glioblastoma.

The chain links TRBV5-1 to TRBJ2-3, with TRBD1 identical over 8 bases. The CDR3 consists of 15 residues. From germline, CDR1 is SGHRS and CDR2 YFSETQ. V dropped 4 bases and J dropped 3; count of bases not matched to a gene: 7. CDR3 loop: CASSRGTGWTDTQYF. The CDR3 DNA is TGCGCCAGCAGCAGAGGGACAGGATGGACAGATACGCAGTATTTT. The complete variable domain, with remaining parts taken from reference TRBV5-1 and TRBJ2-3, reads KAGVTQTPRYLIKTRGQQVTLSCSPISGHRSVSWYQQTPGQGLQFLFEYFSETQRNKGNFPGRFSGRQFSNSRSEMNVSTLELGDSALYLCASSRGTGWTDTQYFGPGTRLTVL.

The V call is TRBV5-1, the J call TRBJ2-3; 12 bases fit TRBD2. The CDR3 is 18 amino acids. J was trimmed by 0 bases and V by 0 bases; bases with no gene match: 5. Germline loops: CDR1 SGHRS, CDR2 YFSETQ. The CDR3 DNA reads TGCGCCAGCAGCTTGGCACCCGGGACTAGCGGGAGCACAGATACGCAGTATTTT. This gives the protein CASSLAPGTSGSTDTQYF.

This clone was seen a handful of times. The chain links TRBV6-6 to TRBJ1-1; 7 positions agree with TRBD1. V gave up 6 bases and J gave up 2 bases; unmatched junction bases: 6. Germline V gene sequence: CDR1 MNHNY, CDR2 SVGAGI (reference sequence). The CDR3 has 14 residues. CDR3: CASSQTGQNTEAFF. CDR3 nucleotides: TGTGCCAGCAGCCAGACAGGGCAAAACACTGAAGCTTTCTTT.

This clone was found a few times. The chain couples TRBV19 to TRBJ2-7, with D perhaps TRBD1 (6 bases). V lost 5 bases, J lost 5 bases, and 13 bases lay in between. Germline loops: CDR1 LNHDA, CDR2 SQIVND (reference sequence). The CDR3 has 13 amino acids. Here the CDR3 reads CASSSGGGNEQYF. The DNA of the CDR3 is TGTGCCAGTAGTTCTGGGGGCGGAAACGAGCAGTACTTC.

The chain combines TRBV7-6 with TRBJ1-1; D may be TRBD1 (5 bases). Deletions cut 5 bases from V and 2 bases from J, with 9 bases between. There are 13 residues in the CDR3. CDR1 and CDR2 (germline): SGHVS, FNYEAQ. In DNA form, the CDR3 reads TGTGCCAGCAGCCTAGGACATAACACTGAAGCTTTCTTT. Encoded protein: CASSLGHNTEAFF.

The chain carries TRBV19 and TRBJ1-1; D might be TRBD1 (6 bases). Germline assignment: CDR1 LNHDA and CDR2 SQIVND (reference sequence). Trimming cost V 3 bases and J 1 base, with 9 bases left between them. There are 14 residues in the CDR3. CDR3 bases: TGTGCCAGTAGTATCGGACAGTCGAACACTGAAGCTTTCTTT. This codes for CASSIGQSNTEAFF.

This chain joins TRBV11-2 and TRBJ2-1; 9 bases agree with TRBD1. CDR1 and CDR2 (germline): SGHAT, FQNNGV. The V and J ends lost 5 bases and 10 bases, in that order; junction bases with no gene match: 12. The CDR3 loop spans 15 amino acids. CDR3 amino acids: CASSPLGAGQGEQFF. In DNA, the CDR3 is TGTGCCAGCAGCCCCTTGGGGGCTGGACAGGGGGAGCAGTTCTTC. The complete variable domain, with remaining parts taken from reference TRBV11-2 and TRBJ2-1, reads EAGVAQSPRYKIIEKRQSVAFWCNPISGHATLYWYQQILGQGPKLLIQFQNNGVVDDSQLPKDRFSAERLKGVDSTLKIQPAKLEDSAVYLCASSPLGAGQGEQFFGPGTRLTVL.

This chain's CDR3 is CASSLGHRGFYEQYF. For the CDR3, the DNA is TGTGCCAGCAGCTTAGGGCACAGGGGTTTCTACGAGCAGTACTTC. The chain is built from TRBV7-2 and TRBJ2-7; 7 bases align to TRBD1. The V and J ends lost 1 base and 3 bases, in that order; junction bases with no gene match: 6. This CDR3 is built from 15 residues. The V gene's germline CDR1 is SGHTA and CDR2 FQGNSA.

The chain combines TRBV9 with TRBJ2-1, with TRBD1 matching 12 bases. The CDR3 spans 17 residues. Germline CDR1 is SGDLS and CDR2 is YYNGEE. V gave up 2 bases and J gave up 7 bases; unmatched junction bases: 10. CDR3 nucleotide sequence: TGTGCCAGCAGCGTCTACCCCGGGACAGGGGGCGGGAATGAGCAGTTCTTC. The encoded protein is CASSVYPGTGGGNEQFF.

The chain has TRBV28 and TRBJ1-1; D is unclear. The ends were cut back, 5 bases at V and 4 bases at J, with 14 bases in the middle. The length of the CDR3 is 14 residues. The V gene's germline CDR1 is MDHEN and CDR2 SYDVKM. CDR3 sequence: CASSAPRSSTEAFF. The CDR3 nucleotides read TGTGCCAGCAGTGCCCCAAGGTCTAGCACTGAAGCTTTCTTT.

The gene calls are TRBV6-5 and TRBJ2-6; no firm D call. Germline V gene sequence: CDR1 MNHEY, CDR2 SVGAGI. This CDR3 contains 13 residues. The germline V and J ends were trimmed by 5 bases and 0 bases, with 2 bases remaining between them. This CDR3 reads CASSRSGANVLTF. DNA of the CDR3: TGTGCCAGCAGTCGCTCTGGGGCCAACGTCCTGACTTTC.

CDR3 bases: TGTGCCAGCAGTTCTCGGACAGGGCGAAGCACAGATACGCAGTATTTT. Its protein product is CASSSRTGRSTDTQYF. This rearrangement joins TRBV6-5 to TRBJ2-3; 8 positions agree with TRBD1. CDR3 length: 16 amino acids. Trimming removed 4 bases from V and 0 bases from J; junction bases left unmatched: 6. Looked up from germline, CDR1 is MNHEY and CDR2 is SVGAGI.

This clone was seen once. The chain employs TRBV29-1 and TRBJ1-1; 9 bases line up with TRBD1. Germline trimming cut 5 bases from V and 4 bases from J; bases unmatched to any gene: 2. There are 12 residues in the CDR3. CDR1 and CDR2 from the germline V gene are SQVTM and ANQGSEA. The CDR3 is CSVLTGGTEAFF. For the CDR3, the DNA is TGCAGCGTTTTGACAGGGGGCACTGAAGCTTTCTTT.

The genes are TRBV9 and TRBJ1-1, with D maybe TRBD1 (5 bases). The V gene's germline CDR1 is SGDLS and CDR2 YYNGEE. The germline V and J ends were trimmed by 7 bases and 1 base, with 14 bases remaining between them. The CDR3 covers 14 residues. The CDR3: CASLPLGGNTEAFF. As DNA, the CDR3 is TGTGCCAGCCTACCTTTGGGGGGGAACACTGAAGCTTTCTTT. The full variable domain, its missing parts supplied by reference TRBV9 and TRBJ1-1, is DSGVTQTPKHLITATGQRVTLRCSPRSGDLSVYWYQQSLDQGLQFLIQYYNGEERAKGNILERFSAQQFPDLHSELNLSSLELGDSALYFCASLPLGGNTEAFFGQGTRLTVV.

This chain joins TRBV2 and TRBJ2-5, with D possibly being TRBD1 (6 bases). The last part of the DNA fits TRBJ2-7 better; the J call may be wrong. Germline CDR1 and CDR2: SNHLY and FYNNEI. CDR3 length: 15 amino acids. The CDR3 coding sequence is TGTGCCAGCAGTCAAAGGGGGAACCTTCCCTACGAGCAGTACTTC. Amino acids: CASSQRGNLPYEQYF.

This clone appeared a few times. The chain links TRBV7-9 to TRBJ2-2, with 8 bases that match TRBD1. The CDR3 has 17 residues. Trimming took 4 bases from V and 4 from J; bases not matched to a gene: 11. Germline values: CDR1 SEHNR, CDR2 FQNEAQ (reference sequence). CDR3 sequence: CASSYTLRTGPTGELFF. The CDR3 nucleotides are TGTGCCAGCAGCTATACGTTAAGGACAGGGCCCACCGGGGAGCTGTTTTTT.

The rearrangement joins TRBV7-2 to TRBJ2-1; 8 bases are shared with TRBD2. The germline gives CDR1 SGHTA, CDR2 FQGNSA. CDR3 length: 16 amino acids. V lost 2 bases to trimming and J lost 2 bases; unmatched junction nucleotides: 5. The CDR3 is CASSLRAGGTYNEQFF. The CDR3 bases are TGTGCCAGCAGCTTACGTGCGGGGGGAACCTACAATGAGCAGTTCTTC.

The chain couples TRBV5-1 to TRBJ2-1; D remains ambiguous. The CDR3 sequence is 14 residues long. Germline CDR1 SGHRS, CDR2 YFSETQ. V was pared by 4 bases and J by 8 bases, with 16 bases between. The DNA of the CDR3 is TGCGCCAGCAGCCCCTTAGAGAGTAACGATGAGCAGTTCTTC. Protein: CASSPLESNDEQFF.

The table lists this clone with a few counts. The chain joins TRBV6-1 to TRBJ1-6; TRBD1 is a possible D gene (6 bases). Per germline, CDR1 MNHNS and CDR2 SASEGT. V lost 5 bases and J lost 11, with 16 bases in between. This CDR3 has 14 residues. The CDR3 reads CASSSPTGWAPLHF. CDR3 DNA: TGTGCCAGCAGTTCCCCAACAGGGTGGGCACCCCTCCACTTT.